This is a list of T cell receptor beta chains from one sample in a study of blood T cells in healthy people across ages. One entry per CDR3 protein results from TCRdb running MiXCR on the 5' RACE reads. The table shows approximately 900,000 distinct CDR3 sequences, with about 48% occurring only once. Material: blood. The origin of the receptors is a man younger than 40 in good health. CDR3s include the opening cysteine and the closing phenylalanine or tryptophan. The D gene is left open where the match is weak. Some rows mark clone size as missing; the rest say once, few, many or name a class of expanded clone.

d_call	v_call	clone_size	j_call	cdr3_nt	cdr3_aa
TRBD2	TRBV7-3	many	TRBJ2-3	TGTGCCAGCAGCCCGTTAGCGGGGTCAGGCACAGATACGCAGTATTTT	CASSPLAGSGTDTQYF
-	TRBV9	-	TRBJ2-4	TGTGCCAGCAGCGTAGGGTCGGGGCTGGAGCAGTACTTC	CASSVGSGLEQYF
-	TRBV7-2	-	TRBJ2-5	TGTGCCAGCAGCTTAAGCCCCCGCGAGACCCAGTACTTC	CASSLSPRETQYF
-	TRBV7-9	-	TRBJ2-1	TGTGCCAGCAGCTTAGTAACTAGTGGGGGTAATGAGCAGTTCTTC	CASSLVTSGGNEQFF
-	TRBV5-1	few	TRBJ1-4	TGCGCCAGCAGCCTGGACCGTCCAGGGCGGAGTGAAAAACTGTTTTTT	CASSLDRPGRSEKLFF
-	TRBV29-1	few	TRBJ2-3	TGCAGCGTTTGGATGGGCCCTAGCTTCACAGATACGCAGTATTTT	CSVWMGPSFTDTQYF
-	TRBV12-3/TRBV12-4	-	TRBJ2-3	TGTGCCAGCAGGCTTACAGATACGCCGTATTTT	CASRLTDTPYF
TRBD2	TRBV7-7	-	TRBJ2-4	TGTGCTAGCAGCTTTCTATCGGCGGGGGGGCTTACGAAAAACATTCAGTACTTC	CASSFLSAGGLTKNIQYF
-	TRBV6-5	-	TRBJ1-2	TGTGCCAGCAGTCGAACCCCAGGGACGGGCTACACCTTC	CASSRTPGTGYTF
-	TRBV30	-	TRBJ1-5	TGTGCCTGGAGTACGGGTTTAAGCAATCAGCCCCAGCATTTT	CAWSTGLSNQPQHF
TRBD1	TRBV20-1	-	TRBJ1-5	TGCAGTGCTAGAGTTAGCAACAGGGGGGCCCAGCCCCAGCATTTT	CSARVSNRGAQPQHF
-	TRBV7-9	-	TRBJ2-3	TGTGCCAGCAGCTCCGAGCAAGATACGCAGTATTTT	CASSSEQDTQYF